Included here is one TCR beta chain sequence, with context. Its antigen remains unidentified. The data were taken from a study of cytomegalovirus exposure and HLA in healthy donors. Study-level findings and limits: Earlier findings revealed that most TCR beta V segments proved productive either about 87% or about 30% of the time.

Germline V gives CDR1 MNHNS, CDR2 SASEGT. CDR3 length equals 15 residues. After removal of 0 bases from V and 7 bases from J, the junction contained 5 bases not matched to a gene. Primers: 60 Vbeta forward and 13 Jbeta reverse. TCRdb's copy holds only in-frame clones and misses some; the assay was immunoSEQ multiplex PCR. The sample records around 110,000 clones, 50% to 75% being singletons. The chain uses TRBV6-1 and TRBJ1-5; 8 nucleotides agree with TRBD1. The sample comprised PBMCs. The sequence was obtained from a woman between 40 and 55 years old in good health and CMV-seropositive. The CDR3 region is CASSEAGQGDQPQHF. CDR3 in DNA: TGTGCCAGCAGTGAAGCCGGACAGGGTGACCAGCCCCAGCATTTT.